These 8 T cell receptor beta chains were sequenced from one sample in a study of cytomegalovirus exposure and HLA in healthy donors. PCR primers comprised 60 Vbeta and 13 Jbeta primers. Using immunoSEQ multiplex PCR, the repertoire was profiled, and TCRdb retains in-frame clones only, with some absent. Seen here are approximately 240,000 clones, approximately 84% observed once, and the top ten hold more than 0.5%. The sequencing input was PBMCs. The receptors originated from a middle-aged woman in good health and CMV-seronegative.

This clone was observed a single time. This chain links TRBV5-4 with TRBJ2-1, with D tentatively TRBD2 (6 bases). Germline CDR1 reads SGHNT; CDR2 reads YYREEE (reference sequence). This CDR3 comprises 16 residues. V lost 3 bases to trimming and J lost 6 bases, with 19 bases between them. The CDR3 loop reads CASSSGGLGGRNEQFF. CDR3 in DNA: TGTGCCAGCAGCTCCGGAGGGCTAGGAGGACGCAATGAGCAGTTCTTC.

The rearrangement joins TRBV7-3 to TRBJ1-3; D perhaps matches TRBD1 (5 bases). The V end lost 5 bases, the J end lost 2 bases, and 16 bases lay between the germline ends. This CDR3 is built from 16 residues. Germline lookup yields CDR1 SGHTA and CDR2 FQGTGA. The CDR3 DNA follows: TGTGCCAGCAGCCCCTTCCGTGCAGGGACTGGAAACACCATATATTTT. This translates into CASSPFRAGTGNTIYF.

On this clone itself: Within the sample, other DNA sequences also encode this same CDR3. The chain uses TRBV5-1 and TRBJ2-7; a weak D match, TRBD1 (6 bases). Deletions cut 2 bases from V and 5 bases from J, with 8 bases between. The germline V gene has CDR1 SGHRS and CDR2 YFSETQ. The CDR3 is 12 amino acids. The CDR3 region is CASSFGGDEQYF. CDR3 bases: TGCGCCAGCAGCTTTGGGGGCGACGAGCAGTACTTC.

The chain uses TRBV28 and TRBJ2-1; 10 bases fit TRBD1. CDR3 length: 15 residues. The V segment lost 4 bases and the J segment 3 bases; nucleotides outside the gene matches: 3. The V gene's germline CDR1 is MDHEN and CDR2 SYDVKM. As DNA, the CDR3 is TGTGCCAGCAGTTCGGGACAGGGGTTCTACAATGAGCAGTTCTTC. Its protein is CASSSGQGFYNEQFF.

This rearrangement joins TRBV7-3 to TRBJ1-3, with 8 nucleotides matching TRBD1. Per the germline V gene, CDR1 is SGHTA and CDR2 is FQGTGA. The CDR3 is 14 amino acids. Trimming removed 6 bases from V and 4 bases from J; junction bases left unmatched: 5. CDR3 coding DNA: TGTGCCAGCAGTTCAGGGGGCGTCGGAAACACCATATATTTT. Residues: CASSSGGVGNTIYF.

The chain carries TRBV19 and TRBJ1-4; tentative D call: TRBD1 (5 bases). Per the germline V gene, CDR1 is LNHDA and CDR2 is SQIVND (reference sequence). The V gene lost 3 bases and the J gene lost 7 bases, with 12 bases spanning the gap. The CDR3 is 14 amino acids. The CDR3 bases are TGTGCCAGTAGTATCAACAGGCTCAGTGAAAAACTGTTTTTT. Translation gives CASSINRLSEKLFF.

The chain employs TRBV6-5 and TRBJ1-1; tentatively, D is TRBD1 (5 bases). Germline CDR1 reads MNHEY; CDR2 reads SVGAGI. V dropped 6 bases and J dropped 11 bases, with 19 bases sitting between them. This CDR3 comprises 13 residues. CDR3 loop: CASSETPPRGAFF. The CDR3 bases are TGTGCCAGCAGCGAAACCCCACCCCGGGGGGCTTTCTTT.

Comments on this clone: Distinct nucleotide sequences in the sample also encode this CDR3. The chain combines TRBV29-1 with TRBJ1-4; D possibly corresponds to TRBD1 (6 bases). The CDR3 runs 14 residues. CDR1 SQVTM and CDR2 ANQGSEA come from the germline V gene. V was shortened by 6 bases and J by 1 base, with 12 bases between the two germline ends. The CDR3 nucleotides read TGCAGCGTCGGCAAAGGGGGAACTAATGAAAAACTGTTTTTT. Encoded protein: CSVGKGGTNEKLFF. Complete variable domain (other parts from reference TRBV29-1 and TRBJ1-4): SAVISQKPSRDICQRGTSLTIQCQVDSQVTMMFWYRQQPGQSLTLIATANQGSEATYESGFVIDKFPISRPNLTFSTLTVSNMSPEDSSIYLCSVGKGGTNEKLFFGSGTQLSVL.